This entry lists 30 T cell receptor beta chains sequenced from one sample in a study of T cell repertoires in ileal Crohn's disease. Clones were sequenced by immunoSEQ multiplex PCR, and TCRdb holds only the in-frame ones, with some missing. The profile shows 15,000 or so clones, around 78% of them singletons. Source material: ileal tissue. The receptors derive from an adult with Crohn's disease.

The CDR3 sequence is CASTTGGPLQETQYF. The CDR3, as DNA: TGCGCCAGCACTACAGGGGGTCCCCTCCAAGAGACCCAGTACTTC. The chain has TRBV5-1 and TRBJ2-5, with 8 bases identical to TRBD1. The CDR3 has 15 residues. The germline V gene encodes CDR1 SGHRS and CDR2 YFSETQ. Losses at the gene ends were 6 bases for V and 1 base for J; bases not matched to a gene: 8.

The V call is TRBV5-6, the J call TRBJ2-5; 7 positions match TRBD1. Germline V gives CDR1 SGHDT, CDR2 YYEEEE. This CDR3 has 14 amino acids. The junction had 5 bases not matched to a gene; V was cut back by 6 bases and J by 0 bases. The CDR3 bases are TGTGCCAGCAATATAGACAGGGACCAAGAGACCCAGTACTTC. Its protein is CASNIDRDQETQYF.

The rearrangement uses TRBV19 and TRBJ2-3; D unclear. The CDR3 sequence is 14 residues long. The V and J ends lost 3 bases and 0 bases respectively, with 7 bases between them. Germline assignment: CDR1 LNHDA and CDR2 SQIVND (reference sequence). The CDR3 DNA reads as TGTGCCAGTAGTATCCAGGCCAGCACAGATACGCAGTATTTT. It yields the protein CASSIQASTDTQYF.

This chain connects TRBV5-6 to TRBJ2-1, with a possible D match to TRBD1 (5 bases). Trimming stripped 6 bases from V and 6 bases from J, with 16 bases between. This CDR3 has 14 residues. CDR1 SGHDT and CDR2 YYEEEE come from the germline V gene. The CDR3 nucleotides read TGTGCCAGCAACCCTCTAGGGGCTTTCAATGAGCAGTTCTTC. This gives the protein CASNPLGAFNEQFF.

The rearrangement joins TRBV7-2 to TRBJ1-6, with 8 bases fitting TRBD1. The germline CDR1 and CDR2 sequences are SGHTA and FQGNSA. Losses at the gene ends were 3 bases for V and 7 bases for J; bases not matched to a gene: 5. The CDR3 runs to 15 residues. The CDR3 region is CASSFRTGWNSPLHF. CDR3 bases: TGTGCCAGCAGCTTTAGGACAGGGTGGAATTCACCCCTCCACTTT.

The chain employs TRBV7-9 and TRBJ1-1, with a weak D call TRBD1 (5 bases). The CDR3 extends over 12 amino acids. V lost 5 bases and J 4 bases, leaving 8 bases between the germline ends. Germline CDR1 is SEHNR and CDR2 is FQNEAQ (reference sequence). CDR3 sequence reads: CASSVGGTEAFF. Here the CDR3 DNA reads TGTGCCAGCAGCGTGGGGGGCACTGAAGCTTTCTTT.

The gene calls are TRBV5-8 and TRBJ1-2; TRBD1 aligns across 9 bases. Germline CDR1 and CDR2: SGHTS and YDEGEE. Losses at the gene ends were 4 bases for V and 8 bases for J; bases not matched to a gene: 9. The CDR3 has 14 amino acids. CDR3 region: CASSLLQGAEGYTF. As DNA, the CDR3 is TGTGCCAGCAGCCTTTTACAGGGGGCAGAGGGCTACACCTTC.

V is TRBV7-2 and J is TRBJ2-4; 8 positions match TRBD2. From germline, CDR1 is SGHTA and CDR2 FQGNSA. V trimming: 4 bases; J trimming: 10 bases; junction bases outside the gene matches: 9. The CDR3 is 14 residues long. Here the CDR3 DNA reads TGTGCCAGCAGCTCCGACGGACTAGCTCGAATTCAGTACTTC. This translates into CASSSDGLARIQYF.

CDR3: CASSLAYSGNTIYF. The CDR3 DNA reads as TGTGCCAGCAGTTTAGCCTACTCTGGAAACACCATATATTTT. The V call is TRBV6-5, the J call TRBJ1-3; D gene ambiguous. Between the trimmed V and J ends, which lost 4 bases and 0 bases, there was a span of 7 bases. The germline V gene encodes CDR1 MNHEY and CDR2 SVGAGI. This CDR3 comprises 14 residues.

This clone was observed a few times. The V gene is TRBV5-1, the J gene TRBJ1-6; tentatively, D is TRBD1 (5 bases). Between the trimmed V and J ends, which lost 0 bases and 7 bases, there was a span of 8 bases. This CDR3 is 14 amino acids long. CDR1 SGHRS and CDR2 YFSETQ come from the germline V gene. DNA for the CDR3: TGCGCCAGCAGCTTGGGACAGCTAAATTCACCCCTCCACTTT. Translated: CASSLGQLNSPLHF.

The chain couples TRBV5-1 to TRBJ2-5, with 9 bases that match TRBD1. This CDR3 comprises 14 residues. Germline V gene sequence: CDR1 SGHRS, CDR2 YFSETQ. The V and J ends lost 5 bases and 3 bases, in that order; junction bases with no gene match: 5. CDR3 protein: CASRTGQGKETQYF. The CDR3 DNA reads as TGCGCCAGCAGGACCGGACAGGGGAAAGAGACCCAGTACTTC. Full variable domain (missing parts from reference TRBV5-1 and TRBJ2-5): KAGVTQTPRYLIKTRGQQVTLSCSPISGHRSVSWYQQTPGQGLQFLFEYFSETQRNKGNFPGRFSGRQFSNSRSEMNVSTLELGDSALYLCASRTGQGKETQYFGPGTRLLVL.

V and J are TRBV7-2 and TRBJ1-2, with TRBD1 matching 7 bases. CDR3 length equals 15 residues. Germline CDR1 SGHTA, CDR2 FQGNSA. V gave up 2 bases and J gave up 5 bases; unmatched junction bases: 8. The CDR3 coding sequence is TGTGCCAGCAGCTTAAACAACAGGGGAGCTTATGGCTACACCTTC. Translation gives CASSLNNRGAYGYTF.

The chain is built from TRBV18 and TRBJ1-5; 8 bases line up with TRBD1. The CDR3 totals 14 residues. Germline V gene lookup returns CDR1 KGHSH and CDR2 LQKENI. V was pared by 8 bases and J by 4 bases, with 7 bases of the junction left unmatched. CDR3 sequence reads: CASQSTGGNQPQHF. The CDR3 nucleotides are TGTGCCAGCCAAAGTACAGGGGGGAATCAGCCCCAGCATTTT.

CDR3 in amino acids: CASSSTGKGYTF. CDR3 bases: TGTGCCAGCAGTTCGACAGGGAAAGGCTACACCTTC. This chain uses TRBV6-5 with TRBJ1-2; the match to TRBD1 covers 7 bases. Looked up from germline, CDR1 is MNHEY and CDR2 is SVGAGI. The CDR3 has 12 residues. The J segment lost 8 bases and the V segment lost 4 bases, leaving 4 bases of the junction unmatched.

This clone was detected a few times. The chain combines TRBV19 with TRBJ1-3; no reliable D call. The germline V gene encodes CDR1 LNHDA and CDR2 SQIVND (reference sequence). The CDR3 sequence is 14 residues long. V gave up 7 bases and J gave up 0 bases, with 10 bases separating them. The CDR3 loop reads CASTLRSSGNTIYF. The CDR3 region has the DNA TGTGCCAGTACCTTACGGTCCTCTGGAAACACCATATATTTT.

The gene calls are TRBV11-2 and TRBJ1-2, with TRBD1 as a possible D gene (5 bases). In germline, CDR1 is SGHAT, CDR2 FQNNGV. The CDR3 consists of 15 residues. V lost 1 base and J 6 bases, leaving 15 bases between the germline ends. In DNA, the CDR3 is TGTGCCAGCAGCTTAGGTGGCAGGGCAATGGATGGCTACACCTTC. It translates to CASSLGGRAMDGYTF.

In nucleotides, the CDR3 is TGCGCCAGCAGCCAGGCCAGGGTGAGCAATCAGCCCCAGCATTTT. This encodes CASSQARVSNQPQHF. V is TRBV4-3 and J is TRBJ1-5; maybe TRBD1 (5 bases). The V end was cut by 3 bases, the J end by 1 base, with 10 bases between. Germline CDR1 LGHNA, CDR2 YSLEER. This CDR3 comprises 15 residues.

The chain has TRBV29-1 and TRBJ2-2, with D maybe TRBD2 (6 bases). Germline V lookup: CDR1 SQVTM, CDR2 ANQGSEA. This CDR3 has 13 amino acids. V lost 3 bases and J 5 bases, leaving 10 bases between the germline ends. The CDR3 is CSVDRGRTGELFF. CDR3 DNA: TGCAGCGTTGATCGGGGGAGGACCGGGGAGCTGTTTTTT.

The chain has TRBV7-3 and TRBJ2-2; 7 positions match TRBD1. CDR1 is SGHTA and CDR2 is FQGTGA in the germline V gene. J lost 7 bases, V lost 2 bases, and 7 bases had no gene match. The CDR3 length is 15 residues. The CDR3 loop reads CASSLGTVSLGELFF. The DNA for the CDR3 is TGTGCCAGCAGCTTAGGGACAGTTAGTCTCGGGGAGCTGTTTTTT.

The rearrangement joins TRBV29-1 to TRBJ1-3; D gene unclear. The V end lost 1 base, the J end lost 2 bases, and 12 bases lay between the germline ends. The germline V gene has CDR1 SQVTM and CDR2 ANQGSEA. The CDR3 has 15 residues. The CDR3, as DNA: TGCAGCGTTGAAGGCCGATCCAGGACTGGAAACACCATATATTTT. It codes for CSVEGRSRTGNTIYF. Supplemented by reference TRBV29-1 and TRBJ1-3, the full variable domain reads SAVISQKPSRDICQRGTSLTIQCQVDSQVTMMFWYRQQPGQSLTLIATANQGSEATYESGFVIDKFPISRPNLTFSTLTVSNMSPEDSSIYLCSVEGRSRTGNTIYFGEGSWLTVV.

The chain couples TRBV7-8 to TRBJ2-7, with 9 bases identical to TRBD1. The CDR3 loop spans 15 amino acids. V lost 7 bases, J lost 2 bases, and 9 bases stayed unmatched. The V gene's germline CDR1 is SGHVS and CDR2 FQNEAQ. CDR3 protein: CASKFRTGEAYEQYF. The DNA for the CDR3 is TGTGCCAGCAAGTTCCGGACAGGGGAAGCCTACGAGCAGTACTTC.

There are a few counts of this clone. The chain has TRBV12-5 and TRBJ1-4, with 7 bases aligning to TRBD1. The CDR3 contains 16 residues. Per germline, CDR1 LGHNT and CDR2 FRNRAP. The junction had 11 bases not matched to a gene; V was cut back by 6 bases and J by 4 bases. CDR3 amino acids: CASGPTDREVNEKLFF. CDR3 in DNA: TGTGCTAGTGGCCCTACCGACAGGGAAGTTAATGAAAAACTGTTTTTT.

The chain carries TRBV5-4 and TRBJ1-1; possibly TRBD1 for D (6 bases). Germline V lookup: CDR1 SGHNT, CDR2 YYREEE (reference sequence). V lost 6 bases and J lost 4, with 25 bases in between. This CDR3 region has 17 residues. The CDR3 spells CASTDGGFQGKSTEAFF. The CDR3 DNA follows: TGTGCCAGCACCGATGGGGGCTTCCAGGGGAAGAGCACTGAAGCTTTCTTT.

The V gene is TRBV5-4, the J gene TRBJ1-6, with D tentatively TRBD1 (6 bases). V was shortened by 4 bases and J by 10 bases, with 12 bases between the two germline ends. This CDR3 contains 13 residues. Germline loops: CDR1 SGHNT, CDR2 YYREEE (reference sequence). The CDR3 is CASSGNRESPLHF. The DNA for the CDR3 is TGTGCCAGCAGCGGGAACAGGGAATCACCCCTCCACTTT. Full variable domain (missing parts from reference TRBV5-4 and TRBJ1-6): ETGVTQSPTHLIKTRGQQVTLRCSSQSGHNTVSWYQQALGQGPQFIFQYYREEENGRGNFPPRFSGLQFPNYSSELNVNALELDDSALYLCASSGNRESPLHFGNGTRLTVT.

Relative to its sample, this clone is medium-sized (0.01 to 0.1%). The chain combines TRBV19 with TRBJ1-3, with 9 bases aligning to TRBD1. CDR3 length: 14 residues. The V and J ends lost 6 bases and 0 bases, in that order; junction bases with no gene match: 0. Germline CDR1 LNHDA, CDR2 SQIVND (reference sequence). The CDR3 sequence: CASRTGGSGNTIYF. The CDR3 DNA sequence: TGTGCCAGTAGGACAGGGGGCTCTGGAAACACCATATATTTT.

The chain employs TRBV7-3 and TRBJ1-1; tentatively, D is TRBD1 (6 bases). Trimming removed 5 bases from V and 2 bases from J, with 12 bases in between. Germline CDR1 is SGHTA and CDR2 is FQGTGA. CDR3 length: 14 amino acids. CDR3 protein: CASSPAGDNTEAFF. DNA of the CDR3: TGTGCCAGCAGCCCAGCAGGGGACAACACTGAAGCTTTCTTT.

There are a few counts of this clone. The chain carries TRBV7-2 and TRBJ2-2; TRBD2 might be the D (6 bases). The V gene lost 5 bases and the J gene lost 7 bases, with 17 bases spanning the gap. Germline loops: CDR1 SGHTA, CDR2 FQGNSA. CDR3 length equals 15 residues. CDR3 in DNA: TGTGCCAGCAGCCCCCAGCCCGCCGGGAGCGGGGAGCTGTTTTTT. Its translation is CASSPQPAGSGELFF.

The J gene is TRBJ1-5, the V gene TRBV27; D perhaps matches TRBD1 (6 bases). In germline, CDR1 is MNHEY, CDR2 SMNVEV (reference sequence). V lost 3 bases and J 2 bases, leaving 11 bases between the germline ends. The CDR3 loop spans 15 amino acids. CDR3: CASSLRTERNQPQHF. The CDR3 nucleotides read TGTGCCAGCAGTTTGAGGACAGAACGCAATCAGCCCCAGCATTTT.

The chain uses TRBV9 and TRBJ1-1; D gene ambiguous. CDR1 is SGDLS, CDR2 YYNGEE, per germline. Trimming took off 1 base at V and 0 bases at J, with 4 bases between the two ends. The CDR3 runs 13 residues. The chain's CDR3 is CASSVYLNTEAFF. The CDR3 bases are TGTGCCAGCAGCGTATACTTGAACACTGAAGCTTTCTTT.

This sequence joins TRBV4-3 and TRBJ2-1; 13 bases line up with TRBD2. The CDR3 spans 17 residues. Germline trimming cut 0 bases from V and 9 bases from J; bases unmatched to any gene: 8. The germline CDR1 and CDR2 sequences are LGHNA and YSLEER. The CDR3 DNA reads as TGCGCCAGCAGCCAAGACCCACTAGCGGGGGGGTCCAGTGAGCAGTTCTTC. This translates into CASSQDPLAGGSSEQFF.